These T cell receptor beta chains were read from a single sample in a study of PD-1 blockade in mismatch repair-deficient tumors. The protocol was immunoSEQ multiplex PCR, while the TCRdb copy is restricted to in-frame clones and leaves out a portion. Altogether around 30,000 clones are present, more than 70% being singletons, with the ten largest covering approximately 3.1%. The input for sequencing was PBMCs, taken 6 to 7 weeks after starting pembrolizumab. Receptor source: an adult with mismatch repair-deficient cancer. CDR3s include the opening cysteine and the closing phenylalanine or tryptophan. A D gene is named only where the DNA matches it firmly. Clone size is not always given. Where it is, it says once, few, many or a class for expanded clones.

cdr3_length,j_call,d_call,v_call,clone_size,cdr3_nt,cdr3_aa
11,TRBJ2-7,NA,TRBV23-1,NA,TGCGCCAGCAGCCAGGGGCACGAGCAGTACTTC,CASSQGHEQYF
14,TRBJ2-4,TRBD2,TRBV29-1,NA,TGCAGCTTCCCAGCGGGATTAGCCAAAAACATTCAGTACTTC,CSFPAGLAKNIQYF
14,TRBJ1-1,NA,TRBV5-1,NA,TGCGCCAGCAGCTTGCAGGGCTCGAACACTGAAGCTTTCTTT,CASSLQGSNTEAFF
12,TRBJ2-7,NA,TRBV10-3,few,TGTGCCAGTGGGGACAACCCACCCGTGCAGTACTTC,CASGDNPPVQYF
17,TRBJ1-3,TRBD1,TRBV2,NA,TGTGCCAGCAGTGGGGACAGGGCCGCTTTCTCTGGAAACACCATATATTTT,CASSGDRAAFSGNTIYF
17,TRBJ2-3,TRBD2,TRBV27,NA,TGTGCCAGCAGTTTAAGTTTGACTAGCGGGAGACGGGATACGCAGTATTTT,CASSLSLTSGRRDTQYF
15,TRBJ2-5,NA,TRBV7-3,NA,TGTGCCAGCAGCTTTATCAGCGGGCCTCAAGAGACCCAGTACTTC,CASSFISGPQETQYF
16,TRBJ1-2,NA,TRBV11-3,once,TGTGCCAGCAGCTCCCTCGGTTTGTCCGGCGGGTATGGCTACACCTTC,CASSSLGLSGGYGYTF
14,TRBJ2-7,NA,TRBV30,once,TGTGCCTGGAGTGTCAAGCGGGTACCCTACGAGCAGTACTTC,CAWSVKRVPYEQYF
11,TRBJ1-4,NA,TRBV6-1,NA,TGTGCCAGCAGTCCATATGAAAAACTGTTTTTT,CASSPYEKLFF
15,TRBJ2-7,TRBD2,TRBV10-3,few,TGTGCCATCAGTGAAGCTAGCGGGAGTGGGTACGAGCAGTACTTC,CAISEASGSGYEQYF
15,TRBJ1-6,NA,TRBV2,once,TGTGCCAGCAGTGGGGTGGGAGGGGGTAATTCACCCCTCCACTTT,CASSGVGGGNSPLHF
15,TRBJ1-2,NA,TRBV2,NA,TGTGCCAGCAGTGAAGGCAGAACCCTTGACTATGGCTACACCTTC,CASSEGRTLDYGYTF
11,TRBJ2-1,NA,TRBV5-1,NA,TGCGCCAGCAGCTTTGACTTTCAGCAGTTCTTC,CASSFDFQQFF
14,TRBJ1-5,TRBD1,TRBV7-2,NA,TGTGCCAGCAGCAATCAGGGGGGCAATCAGCCCCAGCATTTT,CASSNQGGNQPQHF
14,TRBJ2-5,TRBD1,TRBV11-1,NA,TGTGCCAGCAGCCCCGGGACAGGGGAAGAGACCCAGTACTTC,CASSPGTGEETQYF
14,TRBJ1-5,NA,TRBV11-2,NA,TGTGCCAGCAGCTTAGTGGGAGAGTATCAGCCCCAGCATTTT,CASSLVGEYQPQHF
15,TRBJ1-1,TRBD1,TRBV18,NA,TGTGCCAGCTCACCAGGCACAGGGGGGAACACTGAAGCTTTCTTT,CASSPGTGGNTEAFF
14,TRBJ1-4,NA,TRBV18,NA,TGTGCCAGCTCCAAGGGGACTCTTAATGAAAAACTGTTTTTT,CASSKGTLNEKLFF
14,TRBJ2-7,NA,TRBV14,NA,TGTGCCAGCAGCCTCGGGAGAGGAACCTACGAGCAGTACTTC,CASSLGRGTYEQYF
14,TRBJ1-6,NA,TRBV2,NA,TGTGCCAGCAGTGTGGGCCAGCATAATTCACCCCTCCACTTT,CASSVGQHNSPLHF
16,TRBJ1-1,TRBD1,TRBV30,NA,TGTGCCTGGAGCGAATACCCCAGGACAGGGAACACTGAAGCTTTCTTT,CAWSEYPRTGNTEAFF
14,TRBJ2-2,NA,TRBV27,NA,TGTGCCAGCAGACAGAATGAGCACACCGGGGAGCTGTTTTTT,CASRQNEHTGELFF
14,TRBJ1-2,NA,TRBV2,NA,TGTGCCAGCAGTTTTGACCTATCCTCCAGGAGCTACACCTTC,CASSFDLSSRSYTF
14,TRBJ2-1,NA,TRBV27,once,TGTGCCAGCAGTTCTGGGGCCTTCTACAATGAGCAGTTCTTC,CASSSGAFYNEQFF
13,TRBJ1-1,NA,TRBV27,NA,TGTGCCAGCAGTTTATCGCGATGGACTGAAGCTTTCTTT,CASSLSRWTEAFF
17,TRBJ1-6,TRBD1,TRBV18,NA,TGTGCCAGCTCACCGGTGGAAGTCGGACAGGGTTATTCACCCCTCCACTTT,CASSPVEVGQGYSPLHF
15,TRBJ2-4,NA,TRBV30,NA,TGTGCCTGGAGTCCCACAGGGTTAGCCAAAAACATTCAGTACTTC,CAWSPTGLAKNIQYF
12,TRBJ1-2,NA,TRBV29-1,NA,TGCAGCGTTGATAGCGACGGCTATGGCTACACCTTC,CSVDSDGYGYTF
14,TRBJ2-3,TRBD2,TRBV5-1,NA,TGCGCCAGCAGCTTGGGAGGGAGGGCAGATACGCAGTATTTT,CASSLGGRADTQYF
15,TRBJ1-2,TRBD1,TRBV7-9,NA,TGTGCCAGCAGCTTAGCCGGCGCGACAGGGAAGGGCTACACCTTC,CASSLAGATGKGYTF
13,TRBJ1-1,NA,TRBV18,NA,TGTGCCAGCTCACCGGACAGATACACTGAAGCTTTCTTT,CASSPDRYTEAFF
14,TRBJ1-5,TRBD1,TRBV27,NA,TGTGCCACCCGGGACAGTCTTAGCAATCAGCCCCAGCATTTT,CATRDSLSNQPQHF
16,TRBJ2-7,TRBD2,TRBV9,NA,TGTGCCAGCAGCGTCGGCAGTGGAGCGGGAGGGGACGAGCAGTACTTC,CASSVGSGAGGDEQYF
15,TRBJ2-5,NA,TRBV28,NA,TGTGCCAGCATCCCGGGCTGGGGGCGCTCGGAGACCCAGTACTTC,CASIPGWGRSETQYF
15,TRBJ2-1,TRBD2,TRBV7-9,NA,TGTGCCAGCAGCGATCGACTAGCGGAGAACAATGAGCAGTTCTTC,CASSDRLAENNEQFF
15,TRBJ2-1,TRBD2,TRBV5-1,NA,TGCGCCAGCAGCTTGAGTCCTAGCGGGAACAATGAGCAGTTCTTC,CASSLSPSGNNEQFF
11,TRBJ1-2,TRBD1,TRBV29-1,NA,TGCAGCGTTGGAGGGGACAGGGGAAGGTCCTTC,CSVGGDRGRSF
12,TRBJ2-1,NA,TRBV9,NA,TGTGCCAGCAGCGCGACAGAAAATGAGCAGTTCTTC,CASSATENEQFF
16,TRBJ2-3,TRBD2,TRBV7-8,NA,TGTGCCAGCAGCTTTAGGACTAGCGGGAGCACAGATACGCAGTATTTT,CASSFRTSGSTDTQYF
14,TRBJ2-2,TRBD2,TRBV5-1,NA,TGCGCCAGCAGCAGACTAGCGGGAGAGAGGGAGCTGTTTTTT,CASSRLAGERELFF
14,TRBJ1-5,TRBD1,TRBV28,NA,TGTGCCAGCAGGGGACAGGGGGCCTCTCAGCCCCAGCATTTT,CASRGQGASQPQHF
12,TRBJ1-1,NA,TRBV7-3,once,TGTGCCAGCAGCCTTCAGGGCGGAGAGGCTTTCTTT,CASSLQGGEAFF
15,TRBJ2-3,TRBD1,TRBV7-9,NA,TGTGCCAGCACCCCCCTCAGGGGGCCGTCAGATACGCAGTATTTT,CASTPLRGPSDTQYF
14,TRBJ2-7,TRBD1,TRBV28,few,TGTGCCAGCAGATCCACCGACAGGGCCTACGAGCAGTACTTC,CASRSTDRAYEQYF
13,TRBJ1-5,NA,TRBV7-3,NA,TGTGCCAGCAGCTTAGCGATGGATCAGCCCCAGCATTTT,CASSLAMDQPQHF
14,TRBJ2-5,NA,TRBV12-5,NA,TGTGCTAGTGGTTTACCGGGTTTTCAAGAGACCCAGTACTTC,CASGLPGFQETQYF
13,TRBJ1-5,NA,TRBV6-1,NA,TGTGCCAGCAGCCTTAATAGCAATCAGCCCCAGCATTTT,CASSLNSNQPQHF
14,TRBJ1-2,TRBD1,TRBV28,medium-sized,TGTGCCAGCAGTTTTCAGACAGGGTCGTCTGGCTACACCTTC,CASSFQTGSSGYTF
16,TRBJ2-1,NA,TRBV9,NA,TGTGCCAGCGCCTCAGGCACTAGGGCGGAGGCGGATGAGCAGTTCTTC,CASASGTRAEADEQFF